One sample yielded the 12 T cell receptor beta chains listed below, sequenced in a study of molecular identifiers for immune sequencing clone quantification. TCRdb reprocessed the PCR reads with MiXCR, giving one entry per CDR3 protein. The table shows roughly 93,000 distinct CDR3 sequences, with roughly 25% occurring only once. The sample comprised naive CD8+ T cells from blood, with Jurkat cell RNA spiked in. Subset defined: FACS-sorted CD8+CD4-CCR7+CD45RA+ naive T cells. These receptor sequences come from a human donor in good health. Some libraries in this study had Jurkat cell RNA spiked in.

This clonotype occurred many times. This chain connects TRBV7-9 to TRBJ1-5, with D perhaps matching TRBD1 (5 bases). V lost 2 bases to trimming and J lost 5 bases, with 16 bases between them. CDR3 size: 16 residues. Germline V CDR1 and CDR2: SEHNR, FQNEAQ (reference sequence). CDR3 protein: CASSLFRGGVDQPQHF. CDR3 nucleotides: TGTGCCAGCAGCTTATTCCGCGGAGGGGTGGATCAGCCCCAGCATTTT.

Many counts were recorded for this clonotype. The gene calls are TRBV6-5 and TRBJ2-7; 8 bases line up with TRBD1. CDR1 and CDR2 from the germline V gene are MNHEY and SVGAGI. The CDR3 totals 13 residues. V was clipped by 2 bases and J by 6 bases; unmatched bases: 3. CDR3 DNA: TGTGCCAGCAGTTACGGGACAGGAGGCGAGCAGTACTTC. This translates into CASSYGTGGEQYF.

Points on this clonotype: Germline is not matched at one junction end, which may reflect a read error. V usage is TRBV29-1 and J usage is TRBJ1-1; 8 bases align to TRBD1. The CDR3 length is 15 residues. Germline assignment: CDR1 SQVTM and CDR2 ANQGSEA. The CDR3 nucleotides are TGCAGCGTTGGGGGAGGGGACAGGACTGTCACTGCAGCTTTTTTT. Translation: CSVGGGDRTVTAAFF. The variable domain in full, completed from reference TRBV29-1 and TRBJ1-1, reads SAVISQKPSRDICQRGTSLTIQCQVDSQVTMMFWYRQQPGQSLTLIATANQGSEATYESGFVIDKFPISRPNLTFSTLTVSNMSPEDSSIYLCSVGGGDRTVTAAFFGQGTRLTVV.

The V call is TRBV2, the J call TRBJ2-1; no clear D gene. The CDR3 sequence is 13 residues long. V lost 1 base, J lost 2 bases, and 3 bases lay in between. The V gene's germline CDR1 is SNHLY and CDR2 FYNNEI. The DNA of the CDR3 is TGTGCCAGCAGTGAAGGGCCCTACAATGAGCAGTTCTTC. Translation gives CASSEGPYNEQFF.

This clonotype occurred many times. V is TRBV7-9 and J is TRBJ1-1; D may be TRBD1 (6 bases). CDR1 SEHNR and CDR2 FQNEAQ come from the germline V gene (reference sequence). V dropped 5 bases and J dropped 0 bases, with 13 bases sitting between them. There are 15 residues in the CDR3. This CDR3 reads CASSRGAGLNTEAFF. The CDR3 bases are TGTGCCAGCAGCCGGGGGGCAGGGCTGAACACTGAAGCTTTCTTT. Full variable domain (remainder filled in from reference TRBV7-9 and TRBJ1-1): DTGVSQNPRHKITKRGQNVTFRCDPISEHNRLYWYRQTLGQGPEFLTYFQNEAQLEKSRLLSDRFSAERPKGSFSTLEIQRTEQGDSAMYLCASSRGAGLNTEAFFGQGTRLTVV.

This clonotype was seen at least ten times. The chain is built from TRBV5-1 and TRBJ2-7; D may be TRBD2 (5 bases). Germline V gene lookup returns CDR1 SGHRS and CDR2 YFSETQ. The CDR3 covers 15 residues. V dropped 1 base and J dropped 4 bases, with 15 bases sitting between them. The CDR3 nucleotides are TGCGCCAGCAGCTTGACCGAAATACGGGGTTACGAGCAGTACTTC. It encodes CASSLTEIRGYEQYF.

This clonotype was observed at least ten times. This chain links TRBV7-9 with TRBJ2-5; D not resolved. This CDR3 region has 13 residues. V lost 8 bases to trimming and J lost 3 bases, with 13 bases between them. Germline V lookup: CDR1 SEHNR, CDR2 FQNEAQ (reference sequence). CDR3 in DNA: TGTGCCAGCTCAGAGTCGCATGAAGAGACCCAGTACTTC. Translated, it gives CASSESHEETQYF.

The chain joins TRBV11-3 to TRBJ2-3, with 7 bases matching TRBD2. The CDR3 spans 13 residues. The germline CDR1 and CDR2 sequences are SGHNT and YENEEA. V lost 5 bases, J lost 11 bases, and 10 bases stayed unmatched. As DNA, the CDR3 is TGTGCCAGCAGCCCTCGTCCGGCGGGGGTGCAGTATTTT. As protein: CASSPRPAGVQYF.

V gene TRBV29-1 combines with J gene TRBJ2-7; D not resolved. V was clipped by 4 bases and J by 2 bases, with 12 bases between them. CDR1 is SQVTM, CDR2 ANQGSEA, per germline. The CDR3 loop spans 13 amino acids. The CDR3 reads CSVVSSKAYEQYF. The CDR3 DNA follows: TGCAGCGTTGTTAGCAGTAAGGCCTACGAGCAGTACTTC.

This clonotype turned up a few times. The CDR3 nucleotides are TGTGCCAGCAGTTACTCGGCCAGGGGGTTTTCTAACTATGGCTACACCTTC. It codes for CASSYSARGFSNYGYTF. The rearrangement joins TRBV6-5 to TRBJ1-2; 7 nucleotides align to TRBD1. Germline V gene lookup returns CDR1 MNHEY and CDR2 SVGAGI. This CDR3 has 17 amino acids. The V gene end was trimmed by 0 bases and the J gene end by 0 bases; junction bases not matched to a gene: 7.

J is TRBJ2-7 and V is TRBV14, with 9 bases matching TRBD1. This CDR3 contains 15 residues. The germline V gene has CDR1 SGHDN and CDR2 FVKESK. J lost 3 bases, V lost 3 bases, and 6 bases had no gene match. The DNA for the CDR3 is TGTGCCAGCAGCCAGGAGACAGGGGGATACTACGAGCAGTACTTC. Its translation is CASSQETGGYYEQYF.

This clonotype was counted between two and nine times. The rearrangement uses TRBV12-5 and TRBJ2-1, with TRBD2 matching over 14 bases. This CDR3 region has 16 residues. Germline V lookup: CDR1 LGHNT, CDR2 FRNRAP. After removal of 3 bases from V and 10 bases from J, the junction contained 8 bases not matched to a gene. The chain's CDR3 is CASGLNPTSGGVEQFF. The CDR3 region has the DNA TGTGCTAGTGGTTTAAACCCGACTAGCGGGGGGGTGGAGCAGTTCTTC.